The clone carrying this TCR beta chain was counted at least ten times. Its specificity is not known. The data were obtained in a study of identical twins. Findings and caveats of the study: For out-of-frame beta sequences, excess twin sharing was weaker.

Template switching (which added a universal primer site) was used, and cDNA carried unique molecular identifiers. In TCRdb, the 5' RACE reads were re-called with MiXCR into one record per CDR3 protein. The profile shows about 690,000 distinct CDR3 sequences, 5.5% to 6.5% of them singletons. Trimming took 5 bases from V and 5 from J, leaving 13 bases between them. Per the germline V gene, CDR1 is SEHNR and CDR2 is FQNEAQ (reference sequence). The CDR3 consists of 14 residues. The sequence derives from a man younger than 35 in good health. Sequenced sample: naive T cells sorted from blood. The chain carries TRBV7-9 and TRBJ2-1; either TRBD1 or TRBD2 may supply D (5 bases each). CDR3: CASSRDHGNNEQFF. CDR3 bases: TGTGCCAGCAGCCGGGACCACGGGAACAATGAGCAGTTCTTC.